Following are 26 T cell receptor beta chains from one sample sequenced in a study of beta chain features in type 1 diabetes. Reverse transcribing all isolated RNA meant expressed TCRB transcripts were sequenced. Sequencing was performed with immunoSEQ multiplex PCR; in TCRdb, only in-frame clones are kept and a portion is missing. Of roughly 450,000 clones listed, over 9.5% are singletons. Sequencing input: naive CD4+ T cells from blood. These receptors originate from a woman aged 18-29 years in good health.

This clone appeared a few times. The rearrangement links TRBV29-1 to TRBJ1-1, with 8 bases that match TRBD1. The germline CDR1 and CDR2 sequences are SQVTM and ANQGSEA. V lost 3 bases and J lost 8; bases outside the gene matches: 17. There are 16 residues in the CDR3. DNA of the CDR3: TGCAGCGTTGATCTCCTTCAGGGGGCTCCACTATTGGAAGCTTTCTTT. Encoded protein: CSVDLLQGAPLLEAFF.

The V and J genes are TRBV6-5 and TRBJ2-7; 10 bases fit TRBD1. This CDR3 has 15 amino acids. With 6 bases clipped from V and 1 base from J, the junction kept 6 bases outside the gene matches. Germline V CDR1 and CDR2: MNHEY, SVGAGI. CDR3 region: CASSRQGAASYEQYF. The CDR3 DNA reads as TGTGCCAGCAGCAGACAGGGGGCGGCTTCCTACGAGCAGTACTTC.

The rearrangement joins TRBV2 to TRBJ2-1, with D perhaps matching TRBD2 (6 bases). V lost 8 bases and J lost 3, with 14 bases in between. This CDR3 contains 14 residues. The V gene's germline CDR1 is SNHLY and CDR2 FYNNEI. The CDR3 spells CASQTGTFYNEQFF. The CDR3 nucleotides are TGTGCCAGCCAGACCGGGACTTTCTACAATGAGCAGTTCTTC.

This clone was counted a few times. The V call is TRBV6-1, the J call TRBJ2-5, with D tentatively TRBD1 (5 bases). The CDR3 runs to 14 residues. Germline V gene lookup returns CDR1 MNHNS and CDR2 SASEGT. Between the trimmed V and J ends, which lost 2 bases and 2 bases, there was a span of 9 bases. CDR3 nucleotide sequence: TGTGCCAGCAGTGAATGGGGCCGTCAAGAGACCCAGTACTTC. Translating gives CASSEWGRQETQYF.

CDR3 nucleotides: TGTGCCAGCAGCTTATATCGGGATTCCTACGAGCAGTACGTC. As protein: CASSLYRDSYEQYV. J is TRBJ2-7 and V is TRBV7-2; tentatively, D is TRBD2 (5 bases). Germline V gene data show CDR1 as SGHTA and CDR2 as FQGNSA. V was clipped by 2 bases and J by 1 base, with 9 bases between them. This CDR3 has 14 residues.

This clone was found a few times. The chain carries TRBV29-1 and TRBJ1-2; 8 bases map to TRBD1. Trimming cost V 8 bases and J 2 bases; bases outside gene matches: 4. This CDR3 has 12 amino acids. The germline V gene encodes CDR1 SQVTM and CDR2 ANQGSEA. The CDR3 protein is CSTRTGNYGYTF. The DNA for the CDR3 is TGCAGCACACGGACAGGGAACTATGGCTACACCTTC.

A note on this clone: Other DNA sequences in the same sample also yield this CDR3. The rearrangement uses TRBV7-2 and TRBJ2-3; D not resolved. The CDR3 has 15 amino acids. Trimming cost V 0 bases and J 0 bases, with 7 bases left between them. Germline loops: CDR1 SGHTA, CDR2 FQGNSA. The CDR3 DNA is TGTGCCAGCAGCTTAGCGCTCGGGAGCACAGATACGCAGTATTTT. It translates to CASSLALGSTDTQYF.

The chain is built from TRBV7-9 and TRBJ2-7; 7 nucleotides agree with TRBD1. This CDR3 is built from 14 residues. J was trimmed by 2 bases and V by 6 bases; bases with no gene match: 7. The germline V gene has CDR1 SEHNR and CDR2 FQNEAQ (reference sequence). CDR3 residues: CASRPADRAYEQYV. DNA of the CDR3: TGTGCCAGCAGACCGGCCGACAGGGCCTACGAGCAGTACGTC.

The chain combines TRBV5-1 with TRBJ2-3; 7 nucleotides align to TRBD1. The CDR3 contains 14 residues. With 7 bases clipped from V and 1 base from J, the junction kept 6 bases outside the gene matches. CDR1 and CDR2 (germline): SGHRS, YFSETQ. Here the CDR3 DNA reads TGCGCCAGCCTTAGGGGGCGCGGCACAGATACGCAGTATTTT. Its translation is CASLRGRGTDTQYF.

This clone was detected only a few times. The rearrangement uses TRBV7-9 and TRBJ2-7, with 9 bases that match TRBD1. V was pared by 4 bases and J by 8 bases, with 3 bases of the junction left unmatched. This CDR3 spans 12 amino acids. CDR1 SEHNR and CDR2 FQNEAQ come from the germline V gene (reference sequence). CDR3 in DNA: TGTGCCAGCAGCTCCGGGACAGGGAAGCAGTACGTC. This sequence encodes CASSSGTGKQYV.

V is TRBV5-4 and J is TRBJ2-3, with TRBD2 matching 12 bases. The V gene's germline CDR1 is SGHNT and CDR2 YYREEE (reference sequence). The CDR3 is 15 residues long. Losses at the gene ends were 2 bases for V and 4 bases for J; bases not matched to a gene: 2. The CDR3 coding sequence is TGTGCCAGCAGCTTTGGACTAGCGGGACCAGATACGCAGTATTTT. This codes for CASSFGLAGPDTQYF.

This chain joins TRBV6-6 and TRBJ2-7; 8 positions agree with TRBD1. Germline CDR1 and CDR2: MNHNY and SVGAGI (reference sequence). Unmatched junction bases numbered 9, after V lost 6 bases and J lost 2 bases. The CDR3 contains 15 residues. CDR3 in amino acids: CASRLSGTGPYEQYV. Written as DNA, the CDR3 is TGTGCCAGCAGGCTGTCTGGGACAGGTCCCTACGAGCAGTACGTC.

V gene TRBV5-1 combines with J gene TRBJ1-1; a weak D match, TRBD1 (5 bases). Germline V gene lookup returns CDR1 SGHRS and CDR2 YFSETQ. The CDR3 consists of 13 residues. Trimming pared 5 bases from V and 0 bases from J, leaving 8 bases between. The chain's CDR3 is CASSRDLNTEAFF. CDR3 coding DNA: TGCGCCAGCAGTCGGGACTTGAACACTGAAGCTTTCTTT.

This chain uses TRBV6-1 with TRBJ2-5, with D hard to call. Trimming removed 6 bases from V and 2 bases from J, with 10 bases in between. The CDR3 runs 13 residues. The germline CDR1 and CDR2 sequences are MNHNS and SASEGT. The CDR3 is CASSGLTQETQYF. CDR3 nucleotide sequence: TGTGCCAGCAGCGGGCTAACACAAGAGACCCAGTACTTC.

The chain couples TRBV15 to TRBJ2-7; D is perhaps TRBD2 (6 bases). The V gene lost 1 base and the J gene lost 7 bases, with 17 bases spanning the gap. The germline V gene has CDR1 LNHNV and CDR2 YYDKDF (reference sequence). This CDR3 has 15 residues. The CDR3 nucleotides are TGTGCCACCAGCAGAGTATTACTAGCTGTGAGTGAGCAGTACTTC. Encoded protein: CATSRVLLAVSEQYF.

The chain recombines TRBV4-1 with TRBJ2-6; possibly TRBD2 for D (5 bases). V lost 0 bases and J lost 0, with 12 bases in between. CDR3 length: 18 residues. The V gene's germline CDR1 is MGHRA and CDR2 YSYEKL. CDR3 nucleotide sequence: TGCGCCAGCAGCCAAGACCCGGGGATGAGCTCTGGGGCCAACGTCCTGACTTTC. Its protein product is CASSQDPGMSSGANVLTF.

This clone has only a few counts. The chain has TRBV7-6 and TRBJ2-6; D possibly corresponds to TRBD2 (5 bases). V dropped 5 bases and J dropped 7 bases, with 9 bases sitting between them. CDR1 and CDR2 (germline): SGHVS, FNYEAQ. The CDR3 has 13 residues. The CDR3 is CASSDYGANVLTF. Here the CDR3 DNA reads TGTGCCAGCAGCGACTACGGAGCCAACGTCCTGACTTTC. Together with reference TRBV7-6 and TRBJ2-6, the CDR3 gives the full variable domain: GAGVSQSPRYKVTKRGQDVALRCDPISGHVSLYWYRQALGQGPEFLTYFNYEAQQDKSGLPNDRFSAERPEGSISTLTIQRTEQRDSAMYRCASSDYGANVLTFGAGSRLTVL.

V is TRBV29-1 and J is TRBJ2-1, with 7 bases identical to TRBD2. This CDR3 has 14 amino acids. V gave up 4 bases and J gave up 1 base; unmatched junction bases: 4. The V gene's germline CDR1 is SQVTM and CDR2 ANQGSEA. CDR3 residues: CSVAGLGSYNEQFF. Here the CDR3 DNA reads TGCAGCGTTGCCGGACTAGGTTCCTACAATGAGCAGTTCTTC.

The rearrangement uses TRBV28 and TRBJ1-5, with D hard to call. Germline V CDR1 and CDR2: MDHEN, SYDVKM. The CDR3 loop spans 12 amino acids. Trimming shortened V by 3 bases and J by 6 bases, and 6 bases separated the two germline ends. The CDR3 region has the DNA TGTGCCAGCAGTTTTTTGGTTCAGCCCCAGCATTTT. Protein: CASSFLVQPQHF. The full variable domain, in which reference TRBV28 and TRBJ1-5 provide the parts outside the CDR3, is DVKVTQSSRYLVKRTGEKVFLECVQDMDHENMFWYRQDPGLGLRLIYFSYDVKMKEKGDIPEGYSVSREKKERFSLILESASTNQTSMYLCASSFLVQPQHFGDGTRLSIL.

This clone has more than one count but fewer than ten. The chain employs TRBV7-2 and TRBJ2-7; D unresolved. CDR1 is SGHTA and CDR2 is FQGNSA in the germline V gene. The V and J ends lost 4 bases and 2 bases respectively, with 21 bases between them. The CDR3 extends over 17 amino acids. CDR3 loop: CASSYIGLSSEAYEQYF. The CDR3 DNA follows: TGTGCCAGCAGCTACATTGGCCTTTCATCCGAGGCCTACGAGCAGTACTTC.

The chain is built from TRBV9 and TRBJ2-3; perhaps TRBD2 as D (7 bases). This CDR3 has 16 amino acids. The ends were cut back, 4 bases at V and 2 bases at J, with 17 bases in the middle. CDR1 is SGDLS and CDR2 is YYNGEE in the germline V gene. The CDR3 reads CASSLRGDYPTDTQYF. In DNA, the CDR3 is TGTGCCAGCAGCCTTAGGGGGGACTACCCCACAGATACGCAGTATTTT.

The chain combines TRBV7-3 with TRBJ2-1; TRBD2 matches 7 bases. The germline V gene has CDR1 SGHTA and CDR2 FQGTGA. The CDR3 is 16 amino acids. The V gene end was trimmed by 1 base and the J gene end by 9 bases; junction bases not matched to a gene: 12. The CDR3 nucleotides are TGTGCCAGCAGCTTAATGAGCGGGGTCGGGATAAGTGAGCAGTTCTTC. This gives the protein CASSLMSGVGISEQFF.

This clone occurred a few times. The chain has TRBV4-3 and TRBJ2-3, with a possible D match to TRBD2 (5 bases). V was trimmed by 0 bases and J by 1 base, leaving 11 bases between them. The CDR3 length is 16 residues. Per the germline V gene, CDR1 is LGHNA and CDR2 is YSLEER. CDR3 nucleotides: TGCGCCAGCAGCCAAGAGAAGCGGTCTCGCACAGATACGCAGTATTTT. It codes for CASSQEKRSRTDTQYF.

The V and J genes are TRBV14 and TRBJ1-4, with D possibly TRBD1 on 6 matching bases. Germline CDR1 reads SGHDN; CDR2 reads FVKESK. The V and J ends lost 1 base and 7 bases respectively, with 7 bases between them. The CDR3 extends over 13 amino acids. DNA of the CDR3: TGTGCCAGCAGCCAAGCAGGGGCTGAAAAACTGTTTTTT. Translated, it gives CASSQAGAEKLFF.

This sequence joins TRBV4-1 and TRBJ1-3; possibly TRBD1 for D (5 bases). V lost 1 base and J 0 bases, leaving 13 bases between the germline ends. CDR3 size: 17 residues. Per the germline V gene, CDR1 is MGHRA and CDR2 is YSYEKL. The CDR3 DNA reads as TGCGCCAGCAGCCAAGTCGGCAGGGAAAGCTCTGGAAACACCATATATTTT. This codes for CASSQVGRESSGNTIYF.

This clone occurred a few times. The sample contains more than one DNA sequence encoding this CDR3. The chain uses TRBV9 and TRBJ2-7; D call uncertain. The CDR3 is 14 residues long. V lost 0 bases and J lost 0, with 7 bases in between. Germline CDR1 SGDLS, CDR2 YYNGEE. The CDR3 DNA follows: TGTGCCAGCAGCGTAGGTACTAACTCCTACGAGCAGTACTTC. Translating gives CASSVGTNSYEQYF. Variable domain in full (rest from reference TRBV9 and TRBJ2-7): DSGVTQTPKHLITATGQRVTLRCSPRSGDLSVYWYQQSLDQGLQFLIQYYNGEERAKGNILERFSAQQFPDLHSELNLSSLELGDSALYFCASSVGTNSYEQYFGPGTRLTVT.